This TCR beta chain stems from a study of cytomegalovirus exposure and HLA in healthy donors. About the study: The early release's HLA-typed donors yielded some 85 million unique TCRs.

The primer mix had 60 Vbeta and 13 Jbeta primers. Only in-frame clones appear in the TCRdb table, and some are missing; sequencing was by immunoSEQ multiplex PCR. The sample shows about 160,000 clones, about 82% of them seen only once. V trimming: 6 bases; J trimming: 4 bases; junction bases outside the gene matches: 4. Germline V gene sequence: CDR1 SSHAT, CDR2 FNYEAQ (reference sequence). The CDR3 has 13 amino acids. The TCR sequence derives from a woman in her twenties or thirties in good health and CMV-seropositive. What was sequenced was PBMCs. The chain links TRBV7-7 to TRBJ2-5; 8 positions agree with TRBD2. The CDR3 region has the DNA TGTGCCAGCAGTCCTACTAGCGGAGAGACCCAGTACTTC. This codes for CASSPTSGETQYF. The variable domain in full, with the rest retrieved from reference TRBV7-7 and TRBJ2-5, is GAGVSQSPRYKVTKRGQDVTLRCDPISSHATLYWYQQALGQGPEFLTYFNYEAQPDKSGLPSDRFSAERPEGSISTLTIQRTEQRDSAMYRCASSPTSGETQYFGPGTRLLVL.